This entry lists 6 T cell receptor beta chains sequenced from one sample in a study of response to subunit inactivated influenza vaccine. TCRdb passed the RT-PCR reads through MiXCR, listing each CDR3 protein once. The profile shows 700,000 to 800,000 distinct CDR3 sequences, roughly 18% of them singletons. The sequencing here drew on PBMCs from blood, taken around 5 days after vaccination. These receptors were taken from a man aged 45-65 years who received an inactivated influenza vaccine.

This clonotype was counted at least ten times. This sequence joins TRBV12-3 or TRBV12-4 and TRBJ2-3; D gene ambiguous. This CDR3 has 13 residues. V was trimmed by 2 bases and J by 4 bases, leaving 7 bases between them. As DNA, the CDR3 is TGTGCCAGCAGTTTACTTCTAGCAGATACGCAGTATTTT. Translated, it gives CASSLLLADTQYF.

This clonotype was counted at least ten times. J is TRBJ1-5 and V is TRBV6-5; 9 nucleotides match TRBD1. Germline V gives CDR1 MNHEY, CDR2 SVGAGI. V lost 10 bases, J lost 5 bases, and 6 bases stayed unmatched. This CDR3 has 13 residues. The CDR3 spells CATSGQGYQPQHF. CDR3 DNA: TGTGCCACTTCGGGACAGGGCTATCAGCCCCAGCATTTT.

CDR3 region: CASSQVSGGAYEQYF. CDR3 coding DNA: TGTGCCAGCAGCCAAGTTAGCGGGGGGGCCTACGAGCAGTACTTC. The V call is TRBV4-2, the J call TRBJ2-7; 11 bases are shared with TRBD2. CDR1 is LGHNA and CDR2 is YNFKEQ in the germline V gene. The CDR3 sequence is 15 residues long. With V trimmed by 1 base and J by 2 bases, 1 base remained unmatched.

This clonotype was counted ten times or more. One end of the junction is discordant with germline, which a read error may explain. This chain uses TRBV7-7 with TRBJ1-4; no clear D gene. Germline loops: CDR1 SSHAT, CDR2 FNYEAQ (reference sequence). The length of the CDR3 is 12 residues. The CDR3, as DNA: TGTGCTAGCAGCTTCCATCTTGAAAAACTGTTTTTT. Translation: CASSFHLEKLFF.

The rearrangement links TRBV7-9 to TRBJ1-1; the D is unclear. The CDR3 spans 16 residues. Germline CDR1 is SEHNR and CDR2 is FQNEAQ (reference sequence). The V and J ends lost 4 bases and 1 base respectively, with 16 bases between them. This chain's CDR3 is CASSSRASSPNTEAFF. CDR3 sequence (DNA): TGTGCCAGCAGCTCTAGGGCTTCCTCACCGAACACTGAAGCTTTCTTT.

The chain carries TRBV6-1 and TRBJ2-1; 9 bases match TRBD2. V trimming: 7 bases; J trimming: 3 bases; junction bases outside the gene matches: 7. Germline-derived CDR1 and CDR2 are MNHNS and SASEGT. This CDR3 contains 15 residues. CDR3 DNA sequence: TGTGCCAGCACTCCTAGCGGGAACTACTACAATGAGCAGTTCTTC. It is translated as CASTPSGNYYNEQFF.